These 29 T cell receptor beta chains were sequenced from one sample in a study of cytomegalovirus exposure and HLA in healthy donors (TCRdb year 2017). The library was generated by the immunoSEQ multiplex PCR assay. For the multiplex PCR, a mixture combining 60 forward primers for TCR Vbeta segments and 13 reverse primers for TCR Jbeta segments was used. This immuneACCESS table, as held by TCRdb, lists in-frame sequences with V and J called but not all clones. Of the missing ones, under half trace to an unresolved V gene in checked studies; the others have no known cause. This sample holds fewer than 120,000 clones; around 88% were observed only once. The ten largest make up approximately 2% of the sample. The sequenced sample consisted of PBMCs. Receptors were obtained from a man in his forties in good health and CMV-seronegative.

The rearrangement uses TRBV5-1 and TRBJ2-7, with TRBD1 as a possible D gene (7 bases). Trimming cost V 0 bases and J 7 bases, with 17 bases left between them. Germline lookup yields CDR1 SGHRS and CDR2 YFSETQ. This CDR3 has 15 amino acids. CDR3 DNA: TGCGCCAGCAGCTTGGTGGCGGGACAGTCTGGGGAGCAGTACTTC. It translates to CASSLVAGQSGEQYF. The full variable domain, completed using reference TRBV5-1 and TRBJ2-7, is KAGVTQTPRYLIKTRGQQVTLSCSPISGHRSVSWYQQTPGQGLQFLFEYFSETQRNKGNFPGRFSGRQFSNSRSEMNVSTLELGDSALYLCASSLVAGQSGEQYFGPGTRLTVT.

This clone was recorded only once. The gene calls are TRBV4-2 and TRBJ2-1; the match to TRBD2 covers 8 bases. V lost 4 bases and J lost 8; bases outside the gene matches: 10. There are 15 residues in the CDR3. Germline CDR1 reads LGHNA; CDR2 reads YNFKEQ. CDR3 protein: CASSRRVGGADEQFF. The CDR3, as DNA: TGTGCCAGCAGCCGACGGGTCGGGGGGGCGGATGAGCAGTTCTTC.

This clone has only one observation. The chain couples TRBV18 to TRBJ1-1; possible D gene TRBD1, 5 bases. Germline V gives CDR1 KGHSH, CDR2 LQKENI. This CDR3 is 13 amino acids long. Between the trimmed V and J ends, which lost 4 bases and 6 bases, there was a span of 12 bases. CDR3 DNA: TGTGCCAGCTCACAGGACACCAGGGCTGAAGCTTTCTTT. Its translation: CASSQDTRAEAFF.

The CDR3 region is CASSLGIYYGYTF. The DNA for the CDR3 is TGTGCCAGCAGTCTCGGGATCTACTATGGCTACACCTTC. V gene TRBV28 combines with J gene TRBJ1-2; no reliable D call. The V and J ends lost 5 bases and 3 bases respectively, with 10 bases between them. CDR1 is MDHEN and CDR2 is SYDVKM in the germline V gene. CDR3 length equals 13 residues.

The chain recombines TRBV2 with TRBJ1-5; D is perhaps TRBD1 (5 bases). The CDR3 has 14 amino acids. V lost 4 bases and J 0 bases, leaving 7 bases between the germline ends. Germline loops: CDR1 SNHLY, CDR2 FYNNEI. CDR3: CASSGQNSNQPQHF. The CDR3 coding sequence is TGTGCCAGCAGTGGACAGAATAGCAATCAGCCCCAGCATTTT. Full variable domain (remainder filled in from reference TRBV2 and TRBJ1-5): EPEVTQTPSHQVTQMGQEVILRCVPISNHLYFYWYRQILGQKVEFLVSFYNNEISEKSEIFDDQFSVERPDGSNFTLKIRSTKLEDSAMYFCASSGQNSNQPQHFGDGTRLSIL.

The V gene is TRBV7-8, the J gene TRBJ1-2, with a tentative D call TRBD1 (6 bases). The CDR3 is 13 residues long. Germline V gene sequence: CDR1 SGHVS, CDR2 FQNEAQ. V was shortened by 5 bases and J by 8 bases, with 15 bases between the two germline ends. This CDR3 is CASSAPPGQGYTF. CDR3 nucleotide sequence: TGTGCCAGCAGCGCGCCCCCCGGACAGGGCTACACCTTC.

The rearrangement uses TRBV4-1 and TRBJ1-1, with TRBD1 matching 8 bases. J was trimmed by 1 base and V by 3 bases; bases with no gene match: 4. This CDR3 is built from 15 residues. The germline V gene has CDR1 MGHRA and CDR2 YSYEKL. In DNA form, the CDR3 reads TGCGCCAGCAGCCAGCTAGGACAGGGGAACACTGAAGCTTTCTTT. It translates to CASSQLGQGNTEAFF.

This chain joins TRBV6-6 and TRBJ1-5; the D gene is possibly TRBD1 (5 bases). Between the trimmed V and J ends, which lost 7 bases and 6 bases, there was a span of 16 bases. The CDR3 contains 14 residues. Germline values: CDR1 MNHNY, CDR2 SVGAGI (reference sequence). The CDR3 protein is CASTPTGLLQPQHF. The CDR3 nucleotides read TGTGCCAGCACCCCAACAGGACTACTTCAGCCCCAGCATTTT.

This chain links TRBV4-3 with TRBJ2-1; TRBD1 matches 10 bases. The length of the CDR3 is 15 residues. Trimming removed 4 bases from V and 3 bases from J; junction bases left unmatched: 3. The V gene's germline CDR1 is LGHNA and CDR2 YSLEER. The CDR3 region has the DNA TGCGCCAGCAGCCTTTGGACAGGGGGCTACAATGAGCAGTTCTTC. Amino acids: CASSLWTGGYNEQFF.

J is TRBJ1-3 and V is TRBV5-1; perhaps TRBD1 as D (5 bases). The CDR3 covers 15 residues. Germline loops: CDR1 SGHRS, CDR2 YFSETQ. V dropped 2 bases and J dropped 2 bases, with 11 bases sitting between them. The CDR3 nucleotides are TGCGCCAGCAGCTTTACAGGCGACCCTGGAAACACCATATATTTT. It codes for CASSFTGDPGNTIYF.

The rearrangement uses TRBV29-1 and TRBJ2-7; 10 nucleotides agree with TRBD2. The V gene end was trimmed by 6 bases and the J gene end by 3 bases; junction bases not matched to a gene: 8. The CDR3 runs to 14 residues. CDR1 is SQVTM, CDR2 ANQGSEA, per germline. The DNA for the CDR3 is TGCAGCGTCGTTAGCGGGGGGACCAACTACGAGCAGTACTTC. It translates to CSVVSGGTNYEQYF.

This clone was observed a few times. The gene calls are TRBV29-1 and TRBJ1-3, with D possibly TRBD1 on 6 matching bases. Germline-derived CDR1 and CDR2 are SQVTM and ANQGSEA. V dropped 7 bases and J dropped 2 bases, with 9 bases sitting between them. The CDR3 runs 12 residues. The CDR3 nucleotides are TGCAGCGGAGGACAGACTGGAAACACCATATATTTT. It codes for CSGGQTGNTIYF.

The V gene is TRBV7-8, the J gene TRBJ2-3; no firm D call. The CDR3 is 14 amino acids. The V end lost 5 bases, the J end lost 0 bases, and 9 bases lay between the germline ends. CDR1 and CDR2 from the germline V gene are SGHVS and FQNEAQ. The DNA of the CDR3 is TGTGCCAGCAGCCCTCAGACTAGCACAGATACGCAGTATTTT. Translating it yields CASSPQTSTDTQYF.

The CDR3 nucleotides read TGTGCCAGCAGCCCACAAGCTAACTATGGCTACACCTTC. Amino acid sequence: CASSPQANYGYTF. The chain carries TRBV27 and TRBJ1-2; D gene ambiguous. The CDR3 loop spans 13 amino acids. V gave up 6 bases and J gave up 0 bases, with 8 bases separating them. Germline CDR1 MNHEY, CDR2 SMNVEV (reference sequence).

This sequence joins TRBV11-2 and TRBJ1-3; 7 nucleotides match TRBD1. The CDR3 spans 16 residues. Germline lookup yields CDR1 SGHAT and CDR2 FQNNGV. J was trimmed by 0 bases and V by 3 bases; bases with no gene match: 5. The CDR3 DNA sequence: TGTGCCAGCAGCTTGGACAGGTTCAGCTCTGGAAACACCATATATTTT. It encodes CASSLDRFSSGNTIYF.

The rearrangement joins TRBV5-1 to TRBJ2-1; TRBD1 agrees at 8 bases. V dropped 3 bases and J dropped 2; count of bases not matched to a gene: 4. CDR1 and CDR2 from the germline V gene are SGHRS and YFSETQ. The CDR3 covers 15 residues. In DNA form, the CDR3 reads TGCGCCAGCAGCTGGACAGGGAACCCCTACAATGAGCAGTTCTTC. Its translation: CASSWTGNPYNEQFF. Full variable domain (outside the CDR3, taken from reference TRBV5-1 and TRBJ2-1): KAGVTQTPRYLIKTRGQQVTLSCSPISGHRSVSWYQQTPGQGLQFLFEYFSETQRNKGNFPGRFSGRQFSNSRSEMNVSTLELGDSALYLCASSWTGNPYNEQFFGPGTRLTVL.

The chain combines TRBV14 with TRBJ1-1; TRBD1 might be the D (6 bases). The length of the CDR3 is 14 residues. Deletions cut 4 bases from V and 4 bases from J, with 13 bases between. CDR1 and CDR2 from the germline V gene are SGHDN and FVKESK. CDR3 amino acids: CASSRKQGGTEAFF. The CDR3 coding sequence is TGTGCCAGCAGCCGGAAACAGGGTGGCACTGAAGCTTTCTTT.

This sequence joins TRBV28 and TRBJ1-3, with D maybe TRBD1 (5 bases). CDR3 size: 15 residues. Trimming cost V 5 bases and J 4 bases, with 15 bases left between them. Germline V gene sequence: CDR1 MDHEN, CDR2 SYDVKM. In DNA form, the CDR3 reads TGTGCCAGCAGTGCGGAGGGGATGGTAGGAAACACCATATATTTT. Translation: CASSAEGMVGNTIYF.

The chain employs TRBV6-4 and TRBJ2-7; 7 nucleotides align to TRBD1. This CDR3 contains 13 residues. The germline V gene has CDR1 MRHNA and CDR2 SNTAGT. The ends lost 7 bases at V and 2 bases at J; junction bases unmatched: 5. The CDR3 DNA is TGTGCCAGCAACAGACAGGGAGCCTACGAGCAGTACTTC. Amino acid sequence: CASNRQGAYEQYF.

The chain joins TRBV6-6 to TRBJ2-3, with D possibly TRBD2 on 6 matching bases. Germline-derived CDR1 and CDR2 are MNHNY and SVGAGI (reference sequence). CDR3 size: 14 residues. V lost 5 bases and J lost 6, with 15 bases in between. Written as DNA, the CDR3 is TGTGCCAGCAGTGATGTAGGGGCGGGGGATACGCAGTATTTT. Its protein product is CASSDVGAGDTQYF.

The chain carries TRBV7-8 and TRBJ2-1; TRBD2 is a possible D gene (5 bases). The V end lost 5 bases, the J end lost 0 bases, and 11 bases lay between the germline ends. The CDR3 is made up of 15 amino acids. Germline values: CDR1 SGHVS, CDR2 FQNEAQ. The CDR3 loop is CASSGSGSSYNEQFF. The CDR3 coding sequence is TGTGCCAGCAGCGGAAGCGGAAGCTCCTACAATGAGCAGTTCTTC.

This chain uses TRBV28 with TRBJ1-1, with 9 bases fitting TRBD1. With V trimmed by 6 bases and J by 1 base, 3 bases remained unmatched. The CDR3 runs to 14 residues. Germline V gene data show CDR1 as MDHEN and CDR2 as SYDVKM. CDR3 amino acids: CASRGTGRNTEAFF. In nucleotides, the CDR3 is TGTGCCAGCAGGGGGACAGGGCGGAACACTGAAGCTTTCTTT. Variable domain in full (rest from reference TRBV28 and TRBJ1-1): DVKVTQSSRYLVKRTGEKVFLECVQDMDHENMFWYRQDPGLGLRLIYFSYDVKMKEKGDIPEGYSVSREKKERFSLILESASTNQTSMYLCASRGTGRNTEAFFGQGTRLTVV.

This clone was counted only a few times. This sequence joins TRBV5-1 and TRBJ1-3; 8 positions match TRBD1. The CDR3 length is 15 residues. V lost 4 bases to trimming and J lost 10 bases; unmatched junction nucleotides: 13. Germline values: CDR1 SGHRS, CDR2 YFSETQ. CDR3 sequence (DNA): TGCGCCAGCAGCGAAACCGGGACAGGTGTTAGTACCATATATTTT. Its protein is CASSETGTGVSTIYF.

The rearrangement links TRBV7-9 to TRBJ2-6; a weak D match, TRBD1 (6 bases). V was trimmed by 2 bases and J by 2 bases, leaving 13 bases between them. The CDR3 is 17 amino acids. Germline values: CDR1 SEHNR, CDR2 FQNEAQ (reference sequence). The CDR3 loop reads CASSLLSTGPGANVLTF. The CDR3 region has the DNA TGTGCCAGCAGCTTACTTTCGACAGGTCCTGGGGCCAACGTCCTGACTTTC.

The chain combines TRBV2 with TRBJ2-6, with D tentatively TRBD1 (6 bases). V dropped 5 bases and J dropped 3 bases, with 17 bases sitting between them. CDR1 and CDR2 (germline): SNHLY, FYNNEI. The CDR3 is 17 residues long. As DNA, the CDR3 is TGTGCCAGCAGTTCAGACAGGATATCTGGTGGGGCCAACGTCCTGACTTTC. It codes for CASSSDRISGGANVLTF.

The rearrangement joins TRBV6-6 to TRBJ1-1; tentatively, D is TRBD1 (5 bases). From germline, CDR1 is MNHNY and CDR2 SVGAGI (reference sequence). The CDR3 sequence is 15 residues long. The CDR3 nucleotides are TGTGTCTCCTCGCAGGGTCAGGGTGTGAACACTGAAGCTTTCTTT. It codes for CVSSQGQGVNTEAFF.

This clone was detected a few times. The chain joins TRBV29-1 to TRBJ2-5, with 10 positions matching TRBD1. CDR1 and CDR2 (germline): SQVTM, ANQGSEA. The V segment lost 3 bases and the J segment 0 bases; nucleotides outside the gene matches: 1. The length of the CDR3 is 14 residues. The DNA of the CDR3 is TGCAGCGTTGATGGGACAGGGGACCAAGAGACCCAGTACTTC. Amino acid sequence: CSVDGTGDQETQYF.

J is TRBJ2-1 and V is TRBV7-2, with D maybe TRBD1 (5 bases). Per the germline V gene, CDR1 is SGHTA and CDR2 is FQGNSA. The CDR3 contains 16 residues. The V gene lost 1 base and the J gene lost 4 bases, with 14 bases spanning the gap. CDR3 in DNA: TGTGCCAGCAGCTTAGTGGCCCCAGGGAATTACAATGAGCAGTTCTTC. This codes for CASSLVAPGNYNEQFF.

This chain uses TRBV4-1 with TRBJ2-1, with a possible D match to TRBD1 (8 bases). Trimming removed 4 bases from V and 8 bases from J, with 15 bases in between. The CDR3 consists of 14 residues. Germline V CDR1 and CDR2: MGHRA, YSYEKL. The CDR3 DNA is TGCGCCAGCAGCCCATGGACAGGGAGGGATGAGCAGTTCTTC. It translates to CASSPWTGRDEQFF.